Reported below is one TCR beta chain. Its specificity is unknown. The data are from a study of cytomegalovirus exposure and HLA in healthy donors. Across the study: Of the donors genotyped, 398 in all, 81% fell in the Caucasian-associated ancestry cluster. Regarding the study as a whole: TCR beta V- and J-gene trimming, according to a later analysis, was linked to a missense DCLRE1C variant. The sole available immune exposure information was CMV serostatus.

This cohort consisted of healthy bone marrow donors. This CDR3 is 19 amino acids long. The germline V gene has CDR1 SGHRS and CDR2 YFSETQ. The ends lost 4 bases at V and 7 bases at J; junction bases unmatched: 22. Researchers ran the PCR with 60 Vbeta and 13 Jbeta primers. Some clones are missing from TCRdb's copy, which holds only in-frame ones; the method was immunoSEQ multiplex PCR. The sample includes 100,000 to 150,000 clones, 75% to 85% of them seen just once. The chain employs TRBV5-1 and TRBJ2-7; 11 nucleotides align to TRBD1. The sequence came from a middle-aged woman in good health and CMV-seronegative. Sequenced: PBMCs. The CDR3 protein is CASSVRGGASGQGVGEQYF. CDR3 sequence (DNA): TGCGCCAGCAGCGTGAGGGGAGGTGCGTCGGGACAGGGGGTTGGGGAGCAGTACTTC.